This is a list of T cell receptor beta chains from one sample in a study of vaccination and CD4 T cells after COVID-19. These receptors have no known antigen. TCRdb independently ran MiXCR on the PCR reads; one entry per CDR3 protein. The profile shows about 8,500 distinct CDR3 sequences, 50% to 60% of them singletons. The source material was CD4+ T cells from blood, cultured in vitro. The receptors shown here come from a human donor who had recovered from COVID-19. CDR3s include the opening cysteine and the closing phenylalanine or tryptophan. Clone size is shown for a subset of rows, as once, few, many or a class of expanded clone.

J,V,size,CDR3
TRBJ1-2,TRBV5-1,NA,CASSLEGGGGYTF
TRBJ1-2,TRBV7-2,NA,CASSPLAYGYTF
TRBJ1-6,TRBV28,NA,CASSVTGARYNSPLHF
TRBJ1-2,TRBV15,few,CATSPTVQGIYGYTF
TRBJ1-6,TRBV28,NA,CASSASGGVRSPLHF
TRBJ1-2,TRBV20-1,NA,CSARDLVTYGYTF
TRBJ1-1,TRBV11-2,once,CASSPGRGPPEAFF
TRBJ2-1,TRBV20-1,NA,CSAPRVAGGSHEQFF
TRBJ1-6,TRBV6-4,NA,CASSGSLPDPPLHF
TRBJ1-2,TRBV28,once,CASSLGVGDGYTF
TRBJ1-5,TRBV20-1,few,CSATRQGGRQPQHF
TRBJ1-5,TRBV20-1,few,CSAHSGPSNQPQHF
TRBJ1-5,TRBV20-1,NA,CSASLGQALGPQHF
TRBJ2-5,TRBV20-1,NA,CSAKPYTSTGLGETQYF
TRBJ1-5,TRBV7-2,NA,CASSPSRGTPPQHF
TRBJ2-7,TRBV15,NA,CATSRDVGYEQYF
TRBJ1-2,TRBV28,NA,CASRETGNYGYTF
TRBJ1-1,TRBV28,NA,CASSLGGSPTREAFF
TRBJ2-7,TRBV7-9,NA,CASSLGLAGGSRGEQYF
TRBJ2-5,TRBV20-1,few,CSARDGRETQYF
TRBJ2-7,TRBV7-6,medium-sized,CASSLGLAGYEQYF
TRBJ2-3,TRBV20-1,NA,CSAQDRGGTQYF
TRBJ1-6,TRBV20-1,once,CSANRDSNSPLHF
TRBJ2-7,TRBV10-3,NA,CAIRPSGSSYEQYF
TRBJ2-5,TRBV7-2,NA,CASSFYASGIRETQYF
TRBJ1-2,TRBV20-1,NA,CSARDRDRGTYGYTF
TRBJ1-5,TRBV20-1,few,CSARGAFLEGNQPQHF
TRBJ2-5,TRBV7-2,NA,CASSFTPQETQYF
TRBJ1-5,TRBV20-1,few,CSASPRAQHF
TRBJ2-1,TRBV7-8,NA,CASSLMTAGNEQFF
TRBJ1-5,TRBV6-5,NA,CASSYGRGGLPQHF
TRBJ2-7,TRBV6-1,medium-sized,CASSRGLTYEQYF
TRBJ2-7,TRBV20-1,once,CSARGGSSYEQYF
TRBJ1-5,TRBV20-1,NA,CSAGGQLLRQPQHF